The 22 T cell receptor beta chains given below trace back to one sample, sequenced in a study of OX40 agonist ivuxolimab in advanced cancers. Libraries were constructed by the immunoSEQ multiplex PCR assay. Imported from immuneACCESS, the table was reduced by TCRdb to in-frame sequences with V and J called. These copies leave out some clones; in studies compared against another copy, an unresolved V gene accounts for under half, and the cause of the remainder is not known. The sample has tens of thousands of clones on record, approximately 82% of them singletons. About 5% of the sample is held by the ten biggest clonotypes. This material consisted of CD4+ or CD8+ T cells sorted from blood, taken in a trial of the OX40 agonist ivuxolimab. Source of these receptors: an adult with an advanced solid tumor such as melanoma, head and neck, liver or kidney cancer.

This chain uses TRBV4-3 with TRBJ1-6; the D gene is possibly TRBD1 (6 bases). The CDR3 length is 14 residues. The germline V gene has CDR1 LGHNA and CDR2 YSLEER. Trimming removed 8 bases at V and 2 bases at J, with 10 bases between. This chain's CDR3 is CASSYRAYNSPLHF. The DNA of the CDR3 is TGCGCCAGCTCGTACAGGGCCTATAATTCACCCCTCCACTTT.

The CDR3 nucleotides read TGCGCCAGCAGCCAGCCGCCAGTCTCTGGGGCCAACGTCCTGACTTTC. Its protein is CASSQPPVSGANVLTF. The rearrangement joins TRBV4-1 to TRBJ2-6; D not certain. This CDR3 spans 16 amino acids. Trimming left V 3 bases short and J 0 bases short, with 9 bases between. Per germline, CDR1 MGHRA and CDR2 YSYEKL.

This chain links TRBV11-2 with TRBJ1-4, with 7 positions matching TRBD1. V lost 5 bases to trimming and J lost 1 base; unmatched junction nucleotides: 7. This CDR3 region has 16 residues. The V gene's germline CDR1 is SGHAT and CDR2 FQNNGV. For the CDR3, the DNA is TGTGCCAGCAGCCAAAGGACAGGAGGAACTAATGAAAAACTGTTTTTT. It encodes CASSQRTGGTNEKLFF. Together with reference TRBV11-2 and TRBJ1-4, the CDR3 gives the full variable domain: EAGVAQSPRYKIIEKRQSVAFWCNPISGHATLYWYQQILGQGPKLLIQFQNNGVVDDSQLPKDRFSAERLKGVDSTLKIQPAKLEDSAVYLCASSQRTGGTNEKLFFGSGTQLSVL.

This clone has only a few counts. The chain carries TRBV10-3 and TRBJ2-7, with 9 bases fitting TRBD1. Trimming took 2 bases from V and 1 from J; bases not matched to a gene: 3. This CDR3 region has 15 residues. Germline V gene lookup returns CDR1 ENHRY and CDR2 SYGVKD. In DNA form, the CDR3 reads TGTGCCATCAGTGAGCTTGGACAGGGGTCCTACGAGCAGTACTTC. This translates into CAISELGQGSYEQYF.

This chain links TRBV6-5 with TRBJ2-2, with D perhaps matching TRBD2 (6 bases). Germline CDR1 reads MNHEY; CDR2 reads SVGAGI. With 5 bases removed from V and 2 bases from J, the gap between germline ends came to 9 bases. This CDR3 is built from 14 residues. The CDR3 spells CASSGLYNTGELFF. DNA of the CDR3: TGTGCCAGCAGTGGACTATATAACACCGGGGAGCTGTTTTTT.

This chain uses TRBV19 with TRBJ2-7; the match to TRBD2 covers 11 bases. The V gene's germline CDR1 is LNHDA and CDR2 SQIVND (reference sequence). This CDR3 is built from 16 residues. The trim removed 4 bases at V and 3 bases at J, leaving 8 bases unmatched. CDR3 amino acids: CASSKAGTSGLYEQYF. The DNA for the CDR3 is TGTGCCAGTAGTAAAGCCGGGACTAGCGGCCTCTACGAGCAGTACTTC. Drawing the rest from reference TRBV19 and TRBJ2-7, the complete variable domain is DGGITQSPKYLFRKEGQNVTLSCEQNLNHDAMYWYRQDPGQGLRLIYYSQIVNDFQKGDIAEGYSVSREKKESFPLTVTSAQKNPTAFYLCASSKAGTSGLYEQYFGPGTRLTVT.

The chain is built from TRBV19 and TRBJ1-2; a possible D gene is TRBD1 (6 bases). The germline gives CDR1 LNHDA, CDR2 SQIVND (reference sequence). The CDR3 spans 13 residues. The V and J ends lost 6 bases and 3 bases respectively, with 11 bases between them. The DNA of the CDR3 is TGTGCCAGTAGGCGTCGACAGGACTATGGCTACACCTTC. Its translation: CASRRRQDYGYTF.

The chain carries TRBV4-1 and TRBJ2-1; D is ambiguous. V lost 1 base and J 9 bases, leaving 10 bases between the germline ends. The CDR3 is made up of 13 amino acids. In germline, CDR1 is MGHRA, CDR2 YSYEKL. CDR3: CASSQGGWGEQFF. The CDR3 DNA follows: TGCGCCAGCAGCCAAGGTGGCTGGGGTGAGCAGTTCTTC.

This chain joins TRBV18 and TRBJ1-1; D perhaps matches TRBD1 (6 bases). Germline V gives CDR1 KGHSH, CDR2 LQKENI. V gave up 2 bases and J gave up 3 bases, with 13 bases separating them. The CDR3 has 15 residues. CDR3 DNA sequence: TGTGCCAGCTCACCAAGGGCAGGGGACGACACTGAAGCTTTCTTT. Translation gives CASSPRAGDDTEAFF.

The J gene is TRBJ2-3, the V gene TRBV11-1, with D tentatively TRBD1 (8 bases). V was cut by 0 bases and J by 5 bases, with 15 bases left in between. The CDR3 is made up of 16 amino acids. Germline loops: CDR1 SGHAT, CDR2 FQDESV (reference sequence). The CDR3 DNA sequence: TGTGCCAGCAGCTTAGCGGCAGCGGGGACAGGAGATACGCAGTATTTT. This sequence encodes CASSLAAAGTGDTQYF.

In DNA, the CDR3 is TGTGCCAGTAACCAACTAGCGGGGGGGTGGAAAGGCAAAAACATTCAGTACTTC. Its translation is CASNQLAGGWKGKNIQYF. The gene calls are TRBV19 and TRBJ2-4, with 13 bases that match TRBD2. V gave up 7 bases and J gave up 3 bases; unmatched junction bases: 12. Looked up from germline, CDR1 is LNHDA and CDR2 is SQIVND (reference sequence). The CDR3 is 18 residues long.

The CDR3 DNA reads TGTGCCAGCCAGACAGGGTCTGGGGCCAACGTCCTGACTTTC. Translation: CASQTGSGANVLTF. The chain is built from TRBV2 and TRBJ2-6, with 7 positions matching TRBD1. The CDR3 length is 14 residues. V shed 8 bases and J 1 base; nucleotides not matched to a gene: 2. Germline CDR1 and CDR2: SNHLY and FYNNEI.

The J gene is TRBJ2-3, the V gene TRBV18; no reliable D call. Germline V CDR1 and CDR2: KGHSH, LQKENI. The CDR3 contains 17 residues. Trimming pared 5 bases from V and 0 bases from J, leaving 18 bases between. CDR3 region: CASSENSPRTSTDTQYF. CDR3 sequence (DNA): TGTGCCAGCTCAGAGAACAGCCCGAGAACTAGCACAGATACGCAGTATTTT.

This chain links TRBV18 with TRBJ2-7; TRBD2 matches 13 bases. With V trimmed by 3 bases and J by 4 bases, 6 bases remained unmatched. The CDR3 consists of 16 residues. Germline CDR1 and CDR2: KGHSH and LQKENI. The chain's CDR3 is CASSPRTSGSSYEQYF. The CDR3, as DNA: TGTGCCAGCTCACCCCGGACTAGCGGGAGTAGTTACGAGCAGTACTTC.

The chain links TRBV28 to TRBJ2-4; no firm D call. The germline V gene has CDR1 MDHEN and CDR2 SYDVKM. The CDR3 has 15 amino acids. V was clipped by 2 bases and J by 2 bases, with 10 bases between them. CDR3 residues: CASSLIRGSKNIQYF. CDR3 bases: TGTGCCAGCAGTTTAATTAGAGGCTCCAAAAACATTCAGTACTTC.

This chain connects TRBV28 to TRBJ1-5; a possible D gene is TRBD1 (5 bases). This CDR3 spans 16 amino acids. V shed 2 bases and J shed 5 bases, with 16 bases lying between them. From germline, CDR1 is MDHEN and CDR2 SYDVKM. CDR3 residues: CASSLGGWRSDQPQHF. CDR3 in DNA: TGTGCCAGCAGTTTAGGGGGGTGGCGGAGTGATCAGCCCCAGCATTTT.

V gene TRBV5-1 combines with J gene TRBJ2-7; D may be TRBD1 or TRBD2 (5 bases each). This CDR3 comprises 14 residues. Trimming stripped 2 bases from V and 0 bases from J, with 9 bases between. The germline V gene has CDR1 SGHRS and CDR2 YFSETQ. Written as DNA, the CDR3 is TGCGCCAGCAGCTTCGGGGCGAGCTCCTACGAGCAGTACTTC. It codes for CASSFGASSYEQYF.

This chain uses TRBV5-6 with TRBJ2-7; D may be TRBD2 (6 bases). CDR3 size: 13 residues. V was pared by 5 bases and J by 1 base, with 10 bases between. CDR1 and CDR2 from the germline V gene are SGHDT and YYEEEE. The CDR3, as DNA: TGTGCCAGCAGTTCCGGGACTTCCTACGAGCAGTACTTC. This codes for CASSSGTSYEQYF.

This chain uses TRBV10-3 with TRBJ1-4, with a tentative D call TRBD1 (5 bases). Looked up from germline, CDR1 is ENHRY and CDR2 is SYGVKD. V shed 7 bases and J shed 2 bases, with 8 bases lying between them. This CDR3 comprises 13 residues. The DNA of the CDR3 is TGTGCCATCACCGGGGGGACTAATGAAAAACTGTTTTTT. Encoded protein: CAITGGTNEKLFF.

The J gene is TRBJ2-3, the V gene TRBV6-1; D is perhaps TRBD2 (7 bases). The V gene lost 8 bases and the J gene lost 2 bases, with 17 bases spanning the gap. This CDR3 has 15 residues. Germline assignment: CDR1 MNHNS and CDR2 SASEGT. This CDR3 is CASQMGGAFTDTQYF. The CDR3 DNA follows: TGTGCCAGCCAAATGGGGGGGGCATTCACAGATACGCAGTATTTT.

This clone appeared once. CDR3 in amino acids: CASSQGGEETQYF. CDR3 DNA sequence: TGTGCCAGCAGTCAAGGGGGCGAAGAGACCCAGTACTTC. V and J are TRBV6-6 and TRBJ2-5; 7 bases fit TRBD1. J was trimmed by 3 bases and V by 5 bases; bases with no gene match: 3. CDR1 is MNHNY, CDR2 SVGAGI, per germline (reference sequence). The CDR3 has 13 amino acids.

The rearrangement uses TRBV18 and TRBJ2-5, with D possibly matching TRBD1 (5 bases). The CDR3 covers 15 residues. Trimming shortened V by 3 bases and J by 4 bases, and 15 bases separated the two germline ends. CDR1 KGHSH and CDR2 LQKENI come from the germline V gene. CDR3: CASSPPEGDRETQYF. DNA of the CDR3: TGTGCCAGCTCACCCCCAGAAGGGGATCGAGAGACCCAGTACTTC.